This TCR beta chain was retrieved from a study of T cells in Graves' hyperthyroidism and ophthalmopathy (dated by TCRdb to about 2019). Background on the whole study: Peripheral blood samples were taken at the time of initial diagnosis, prior to any treatment. A discovery cohort of roughly 100 patients, fewer than 50 with Graves' ophthalmopathy and 57 with stable Graves' hyperthyroidism, was used to find distinguishing TCR V-J signatures. An independent validation cohort of under 20 hyperthyroidism patients and 17 patients who later progressed to ophthalmopathy tested prospective prediction of ophthalmopathy. The roughly 91 discovery patients were randomly split 7:3 into training and test sets. The study also compared thyroid tissue and blood T-cell repertoires from roughly 6 Graves' hyperthyroidism patients. After sampling, hyperthyroidism patients received methimazole starting at 30 mg daily, and ophthalmopathy patients received high-dose intravenous methylprednisolone. The paper describes TCR Vbeta CDR3 sequencing of more than 120 peripheral blood samples, made up of fewer than 50 ophthalmopathy patients, some 80 hyperthyroidism patients and around 17 progressor patients. Points the paper makes about the study in general: Sample size was not statistically predetermined, and blinding of investigators to group allocation was not performed. A model built on a 13 V-J signature distinguished ophthalmopathy from stable hyperthyroidism, reaching 85% to 90% sensitivity and about 81% specificity in cross-validation and 80%/75% in testing. Most expanded thyroid clonotypes (frequency above 0.001) were also detected in blood, suggesting blood repertoires may reflect thyroid immune responses. In validation, the model predicted progression to ophthalmopathy a median of about 6.5 months before onset, with 70% to 71% sensitivity and 72.22% specificity.

This clonotype was recorded at least ten times. No antigen is known for it. Base qualities are missing; no much larger clone stands one base away. Amplification of TCR beta CDR3 regions was carried out from RNA transcripts. The TCR CDR3 was subjected to a first round of RT-PCR using the HTBI primer set and the Qiagen OneStep RT-PCR kit. The libraries were constructed in a second round of multiplex PCR and then size-selected and purified. Paired-end sequencing of the libraries was performed with 100 bp reads on an Illumina HiSeq2000. As for how the authors treated the data: SOAPnuke was used to process the raw data, with reads discarded if the reads contained adapters or uncalled bases, had a mean Phred below 15, or lacked an exact constant-primer or identifier match. High-quality paired reads were merged using COPE v1.2.5, and each unique nucleotide sequence was defined as a clonotype. MiTCR v1.1 was used to align clonotypes to the IMGT TRBV, TRBD and TRBJ reference segments. Only V-J combinations with frequency above 0.0001, covering about 99% of repertoires, were analysed. The TCS score was defined as the ratio of F50 (clonal expansion) to E x V (chaos), calculated using BLOSUM62-based TCRdist between CDR3 peptides within each V-J. Welch's t-statistics and random forest reduced some 510 V-J features to roughly 13, which were used in a naive Bayes classifier (R e1071). TCRdb reworked the public reads: Q25 trimming with fastp, MiXCR clone assembly, productive beta chains retained. Entries are consolidated by CDR3 protein sequence, retaining the most common genes and DNA. These V and J calls derive from TCRdb rather than the authors' analysis. Present in this sample are 350,000 or so distinct CDR3 sequences, roughly 20% of which were seen just once. The ten largest clones represent 15% to 19% of the sample.

Trimming at the junction amounts to 4 bases on V and 2 bases on J, and the germline ends lie 6 bases apart. Measured from the cysteine to the phenylalanine, the CDR3 is 12 residues long. Here the CDR3 DNA is all that survives: 36 bases in frame from base 1. The germline V gene provides CDR1 MNHEY and CDR2 SVGEGT. Moderately to severely active disease, a Clinical Activity Score of at least 3, a NOSPECS grade of at least 4, and a duration under 3 months were present in ophthalmopathy patients. Exclusion was applied to patients with uncontrolled infections, other autoimmune diseases, pregnancy or lactation. Diagnoses were established on the basis of clinical symptoms, serum thyroxine and TRAb, thyroid ultrasound, and orbital computed tomography. PBMCs were separated from approximately 10 ml of fresh peripheral blood using Ficoll-Paque density gradient centrifugation. Trizol reagent was used to extract total RNA, and RNA quality was then checked on an Agilent 2100 Bioanalyzer.

This clonotype originated in a woman aged 40-49 years with Graves' ophthalmopathy. Sequencing was carried out using blood. The chain is assembled from TRBV6-2 or TRBV6-3 and TRBJ2-7; the D gene is not confidently resolved. Read as DNA, the sequence is TGTGCCAGCAGTTCGCAGGCCTACGAGCAGTACTTC. The resulting protein is CASSSQAYEQYF.